The next 19 T cell receptor beta chains were all read from a single sample in a study of memory CD4+ T cells and cytomegalovirus serostatus (dated by TCRdb to about 2019). Library creation used the immunoSEQ multiplex PCR assay. As stored in TCRdb, this immuneACCESS dataset retains in-frame rearrangements with V and J assigned. A fraction of the clones does not appear; measured against another copy, unresolved V genes explain less than half of the discrepancy, and the remainder lacks a known reason. The sample yields about 43,000 clones; more than 60% were counted once. Roughly 0.6% of the sample belongs to the ten largest clones. Single viable CD3+CD4+CD8-CD45RO+ cells were sorted as memory CD4+ T cells on a FACSAria II. Sequencing was done on a sample of memory CD4+ T cells from blood. Receptors originate from an adult in good health and CMV-seronegative.

The chain combines TRBV29-1 with TRBJ2-1, with 10 bases identical to TRBD1. The CDR3 length is 15 residues. CDR1 SQVTM and CDR2 ANQGSEA come from the germline V gene. Germline trimming cut 4 bases from V and 5 bases from J; bases unmatched to any gene: 8. The chain's CDR3 is CSVGPGQGLDNEQFF. The CDR3 nucleotides read TGCAGCGTTGGCCCGGGACAGGGGTTGGACAATGAGCAGTTCTTC.

The V call is TRBV29-1, the J call TRBJ1-4, with 9 bases identical to TRBD1. The CDR3 is 18 amino acids. J lost 2 bases, V lost 1 base, and 11 bases had no gene match. Germline V lookup: CDR1 SQVTM, CDR2 ANQGSEA. In nucleotides, the CDR3 is TGCAGCGTTGAAGTCGCCTTTGGGACAGGGTTTACTAATGAAAAACTGTTTTTT. Its translation: CSVEVAFGTGFTNEKLFF.

The table lists this clone with a few counts. V is TRBV5-1 and J is TRBJ2-3; D ambiguous. Trimming pared 4 bases from V and 2 bases from J, leaving 5 bases between. Germline CDR1 reads SGHRS; CDR2 reads YFSETQ. The CDR3 has 12 residues. The CDR3 region is CASSINTDTQYF. CDR3 DNA: TGCGCCAGCAGCATAAACACAGATACGCAGTATTTT.

V usage is TRBV9 and J usage is TRBJ2-6; a possible D gene is TRBD2 (5 bases). Per the germline V gene, CDR1 is SGDLS and CDR2 is YYNGEE. Trimming shortened V by 0 bases and J by 1 base, and 5 bases separated the two germline ends. The length of the CDR3 is 15 residues. CDR3 nucleotide sequence: TGTGCCAGCAGCGTAGCGGGGTCTGGGGCCAACGTCCTGACTTTC. Translation: CASSVAGSGANVLTF.

The chain recombines TRBV19 with TRBJ1-3; no clear D gene. The length of the CDR3 is 15 residues. Trimming removed 2 bases at V and 9 bases at J, with 17 bases between. CDR1 and CDR2 (germline): LNHDA, SQIVND (reference sequence). CDR3 nucleotides: TGTGCCAGTAGTATAACTACGGGCAGGTATACCACCATATATTTT. This encodes CASSITTGRYTTIYF. The full variable domain, in which reference TRBV19 and TRBJ1-3 provide the parts outside the CDR3, is DGGITQSPKYLFRKEGQNVTLSCEQNLNHDAMYWYRQDPGQGLRLIYYSQIVNDFQKGDIAEGYSVSREKKESFPLTVTSAQKNPTAFYLCASSITTGRYTTIYFGEGSWLTVV.

The chain joins TRBV7-2 to TRBJ2-7, with unresolved D. The length of the CDR3 is 14 residues. V lost 1 base and J 5 bases, leaving 12 bases between the germline ends. Germline V gene data show CDR1 as SGHTA and CDR2 as FQGNSA. The CDR3 DNA sequence: TGTGCCAGCAGCTTAGAGGGCAGCCGACACGAGCAGTACTTC. Translating it yields CASSLEGSRHEQYF.

The V and J genes are TRBV6-6 and TRBJ2-7, with D perhaps assigned TRBD1 or TRBD2 (7 bases each). The CDR3 runs to 16 residues. Between the trimmed V and J ends, which lost 5 bases and 2 bases, there was a span of 19 bases. CDR1 is MNHNY and CDR2 is SVGAGI in the germline V gene (reference sequence). CDR3 protein: CASSLGGGGKAYEQYF. The CDR3 DNA reads as TGTGCCAGCAGTCTCGGGGGAGGGGGCAAGGCCTACGAGCAGTACTTC.

The V gene is TRBV7-3, the J gene TRBJ2-7, with D perhaps being TRBD1 or TRBD2 (5 bases each). Germline CDR1 reads SGHTA; CDR2 reads FQGTGA. The CDR3 loop spans 14 amino acids. V gave up 3 bases and J gave up 3 bases, with 12 bases separating them. The DNA of the CDR3 is TGTGCCAGCAGCTTGGGGGTGGGAGTCTACGAGCAGTACTTC. Its protein product is CASSLGVGVYEQYF.

The V gene is TRBV11-2, the J gene TRBJ2-3; no reliable D call. Trimming cost V 5 bases and J 8 bases, with 11 bases left between them. The CDR3 covers 12 residues. CDR1 and CDR2 from the germline V gene are SGHAT and FQNNGV. The CDR3, as DNA: TGTGCCAGCAGCCCAATTCCGGGTACGCAGTATTTT. Its translation is CASSPIPGTQYF.

This chain uses TRBV19 with TRBJ1-5, with 7 bases aligning to TRBD1. The CDR3 has 16 residues. V gave up 7 bases and J gave up 1 base; unmatched junction bases: 10. Per germline, CDR1 LNHDA and CDR2 SQIVND (reference sequence). The CDR3 protein is CASKHLGQTSNQPQHF. The CDR3 DNA follows: TGTGCCAGTAAGCACCTGGGACAGACGAGCAATCAGCCCCAGCATTTT.

The chain recombines TRBV9 with TRBJ1-1; D is uncertain. The CDR3 runs 14 residues. CDR1 and CDR2 (germline): SGDLS, YYNGEE. V was clipped by 0 bases and J by 5 bases, with 11 bases between them. The CDR3 DNA reads TGTGCCAGCAGCGTAGGGGGTATAGGGACTGAAGCTTTCTTT. This gives the protein CASSVGGIGTEAFF.

This clone was counted once. This chain uses TRBV14 with TRBJ2-1; TRBD2 aligns across 13 bases. Germline V gene data show CDR1 as SGHDN and CDR2 as FVKESK. CDR3 size: 16 residues. Trimming removed 4 bases from V and 10 bases from J; junction bases left unmatched: 10. The CDR3 bases are TGTGCCAGCAGCCGAGCCGGGACTAGCGGGGAGAGAGAGCAGTTCTTC. Its protein product is CASSRAGTSGEREQFF.

The CDR3 loop reads CASSTYNKDEQYF. Here the CDR3 DNA reads TGTGCCAGCAGCACCTATAACAAGGACGAGCAGTACTTC. The rearrangement uses TRBV7-2 and TRBJ2-7; D call uncertain. The V and J ends lost 5 bases and 5 bases respectively, with 13 bases between them. Germline assignment: CDR1 SGHTA and CDR2 FQGNSA. The CDR3 consists of 13 residues.

This clone was observed a few times. The V call is TRBV29-1, the J call TRBJ1-1, with a possible D match to TRBD1 (6 bases). CDR3 length: 14 amino acids. Germline CDR1 is SQVTM and CDR2 is ANQGSEA. Deletions cut 7 bases from V and 4 bases from J, with 19 bases between. The CDR3 DNA follows: TGCAGCGGTACGGGGGGGGCGACTAGCACTGAAGCTTTCTTT. Translation gives CSGTGGATSTEAFF.

J is TRBJ1-2 and V is TRBV18, with a possible D match to TRBD1 (5 bases). There are 15 residues in the CDR3. Germline assignment: CDR1 KGHSH and CDR2 LQKENI. V lost 0 bases, J lost 5 bases, and 13 bases lay in between. Here the CDR3 reads CASSPPRDGPYGYTF. The CDR3 region has the DNA TGTGCCAGCTCACCACCCCGGGACGGCCCTTATGGCTACACCTTC.

The rearrangement joins TRBV4-1 to TRBJ2-3; TRBD1 might be the D (5 bases). The V gene's germline CDR1 is MGHRA and CDR2 YSYEKL. CDR3 length: 16 residues. V lost 0 bases and J lost 0, with 10 bases in between. The chain's CDR3 is CASSQEWGRSTDTQYF. As DNA, the CDR3 is TGCGCCAGCAGCCAAGAATGGGGCCGCAGCACAGATACGCAGTATTTT.

The J gene is TRBJ1-1, the V gene TRBV5-1; no definite D call. Germline-derived CDR1 and CDR2 are SGHRS and YFSETQ. The length of the CDR3 is 16 residues. The V and J ends lost 0 bases and 6 bases respectively, with 18 bases between them. CDR3 in amino acids: CASSLDRGLIGAEAFF. CDR3 DNA sequence: TGCGCCAGCAGCTTGGATCGCGGGTTGATAGGTGCTGAAGCTTTCTTT.

The chain is built from TRBV11-2 and TRBJ1-1; D uncertain. Trimming took off 2 bases at V and 5 bases at J, with 9 bases between the two ends. Germline lookup yields CDR1 SGHAT and CDR2 FQNNGV. This CDR3 spans 13 amino acids. The CDR3 sequence: CASSLFERTEAFF. The CDR3, as DNA: TGTGCCAGCAGCTTATTCGAGAGGACTGAAGCTTTCTTT.

This sequence joins TRBV7-2 and TRBJ1-6; possible D gene TRBD1, 5 bases. Germline V CDR1 and CDR2: SGHTA, FQGNSA. The CDR3 is made up of 15 amino acids. Trimming removed 7 bases from V and 5 bases from J, with 15 bases in between. CDR3 in amino acids: CASTSRGIDNSPLHF. For the CDR3, the DNA is TGTGCCAGCACATCTCGGGGGATTGATAATTCACCCCTCCACTTT. Full variable domain (outside the CDR3, taken from reference TRBV7-2 and TRBJ1-6): GAGVSQSPSNKVTEKGKDVELRCDPISGHTALYWYRQSLGQGLEFLIYFQGNSAPDKSGLPSDRFSAERTGGSVSTLTIQRTQQEDSAVYLCASTSRGIDNSPLHFGNGTRLTVT.